A selection of T cell receptor beta chains follows, all from one sample in a study of response to subunit inactivated influenza vaccine. TCRdb redid the calling of the RT-PCR reads with MiXCR, one entry per CDR3 protein. The sample records about 700,000 distinct CDR3 sequences, about 14% being singletons. The sample was PBMCs from blood, taken 14 to 15 days before vaccination. These receptors all stem from a man aged 45-65 years who received an inactivated influenza vaccine. Each CDR3 is given with its conserved first and last residue. A D gene is named only where the DNA matches it firmly. Size tells how often a clone was seen (once, few, many) or the class of an expanded clone, and some rows leave it out.

j_call d_call clone_size v_call cdr3_nt cdr3_aa
TRBJ2-1 TRBD1 . TRBV6-2/TRBV6-3 TGTGCCAGCAGTCCACAGGGGAAGACCTACAATGAGCAGTTCTTC CASSPQGKTYNEQFF
TRBJ2-1 . few TRBV3-1 TGTGCCAGCAGCCATACGGCAGGGGATGAGCAGTTCTTC CASSHTAGDEQFF
TRBJ2-4 TRBD2 many TRBV29-1 TGCAGCGTCCTAGCGGGAGGAGCCAAAAACATTCAGTACTTC CSVLAGGAKNIQYF
TRBJ2-7 TRBD1 . TRBV11-1 TGTGCCAGCAGCTTACCCACAGGGGACGAGCAGTACTTC CASSLPTGDEQYF
TRBJ2-5 . . TRBV6-5 TGTGCCAGCAGTTACTCTTCAGGGTCAGAGACCCAGTACTTC CASSYSSGSETQYF
TRBJ2-5 . . TRBV7-6 TGTGCCAGCAGCTTAGAGGGTAGCTTTGAGACCCAGTACTTC CASSLEGSFETQYF
TRBJ2-5 . . TRBV11-2 TGTGCCAGCAGCAAAGCTCCAGAGGGCTCCCAAGAGACCCAGTACTTC CASSKAPEGSQETQYF
TRBJ2-3 TRBD2 few TRBV2 TGTGCCCGCGCTAGCGGGGGGTCTAGCACAGATACGCAGTATTTT CARASGGSSTDTQYF
TRBJ2-1 TRBD1 few TRBV5-1 TGCGCCAGCAGCCGGGACAGGGGGACCTACAATGAGCAGTTCTTC CASSRDRGTYNEQFF
TRBJ1-1 TRBD1 many TRBV7-2 TGTGCCAGCAGCTCAATCAACAGGGGGACTGAAGCTTTCTTT CASSSINRGTEAFF
TRBJ2-1 . . TRBV6-4 TGTGCCAGCAGTGTCCGGCCAAAAAGCGGAAATGAGCAGTTCTTC CASSVRPKSGNEQFF
TRBJ2-4 TRBD1 few TRBV20-1 TGCAGTGCTACCGATCAGGGGGCGCCCAAAAACATTCAGTACTTC CSATDQGAPKNIQYF
TRBJ2-3 . . TRBV9 TGTGCCAGCAGCGTACGTGCAGATACGCAGTATTTT CASSVRADTQYF
TRBJ2-2 TRBD2 . TRBV20-1 TGCAGTGCTAGGGCGACTAGCGGGAGCCCCACCGGGGAGCTGTTTTTT CSARATSGSPTGELFF
TRBJ1-1 TRBD1 few TRBV6-5 TGTGCCAGCAGTTACCAAAGGGACAGCAATGAAGCTTTCTTT CASSYQRDSNEAFF
TRBJ2-7 TRBD1 . TRBV11-2 TGTGCCAGCAGTACCTCGGGGACAGAGGCCTACGAGCAGTACTTC CASSTSGTEAYEQYF
TRBJ1-3 . . TRBV6-5 TGTGCCAGCAGTTACTTACCATTACCTGGAAACACCATATATTTT CASSYLPLPGNTIYF
TRBJ2-3 TRBD1 few TRBV7-6 TGTGCCAGCAGCCCAACCGGACAGGGCACAGATACGCAGTATTTT CASSPTGQGTDTQYF
TRBJ2-5 TRBD2 few TRBV29-1 TGCAGCGTTCGACGGGGGGGGGAACAAGAGACCCAGTACTTC CSVRRGGEQETQYF
TRBJ1-2 . few TRBV18 TGTGCCAGCTCACCAATAGGGGCCAGCAATGGCTACACCTTC CASSPIGASNGYTF
TRBJ1-2 TRBD1 few TRBV4-1 TGCGCCAGCAGCCCGAATTCCGGGACAGGGGTCTATGGCTACACCTTC CASSPNSGTGVYGYTF
TRBJ2-7 TRBD2 . TRBV5-1 TGCGCCAGCAGACTTAGCGGGAGGGGCGACGAGCAGTACTTC CASRLSGRGDEQYF
TRBJ2-1 TRBD2 . TRBV2 TGTGCCAGCAGTGAAGGGCCTAGCGGGATGACATTAGGGAATGAGCAGTTCTTC CASSEGPSGMTLGNEQFF
TRBJ2-7 . few TRBV5-1 TGCGCCAGCAGCAACCGACAGCCCCTCCGCTACGAGCAGTACTTC CASSNRQPLRYEQYF